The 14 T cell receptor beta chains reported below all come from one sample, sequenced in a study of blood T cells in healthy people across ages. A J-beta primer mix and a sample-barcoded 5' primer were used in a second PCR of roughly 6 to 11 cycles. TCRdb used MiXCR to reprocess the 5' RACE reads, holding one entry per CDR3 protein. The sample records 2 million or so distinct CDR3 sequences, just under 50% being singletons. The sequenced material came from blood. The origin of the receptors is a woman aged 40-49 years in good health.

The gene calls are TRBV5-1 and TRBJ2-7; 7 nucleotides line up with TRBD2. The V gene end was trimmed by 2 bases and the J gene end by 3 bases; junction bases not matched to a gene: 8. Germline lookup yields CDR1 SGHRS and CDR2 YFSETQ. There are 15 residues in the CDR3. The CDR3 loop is CASSFSSGTNYEQYF. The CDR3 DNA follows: TGCGCCAGCAGCTTTAGCAGCGGGACGAACTACGAGCAGTACTTC.

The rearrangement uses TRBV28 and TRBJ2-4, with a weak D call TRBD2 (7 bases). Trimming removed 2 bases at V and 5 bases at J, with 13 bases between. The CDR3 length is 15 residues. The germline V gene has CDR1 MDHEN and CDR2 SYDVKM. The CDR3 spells CASSLVGGAQNIQYF. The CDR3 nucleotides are TGTGCCAGCAGTTTAGTGGGGGGGGCCCAAAACATTCAGTACTTC.

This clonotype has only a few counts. DNA of the CDR3: TGTGCCAGCAGCCCCCAGGGGACGTTTACCTACGAGCAGTACTTC. Its protein is CASSPQGTFTYEQYF. This chain connects TRBV7-2 to TRBJ2-7; the D gene is possibly TRBD1 (6 bases). CDR3 length: 15 amino acids. V was trimmed by 5 bases and J by 2 bases, leaving 16 bases between them. Germline CDR1 reads SGHTA; CDR2 reads FQGNSA.

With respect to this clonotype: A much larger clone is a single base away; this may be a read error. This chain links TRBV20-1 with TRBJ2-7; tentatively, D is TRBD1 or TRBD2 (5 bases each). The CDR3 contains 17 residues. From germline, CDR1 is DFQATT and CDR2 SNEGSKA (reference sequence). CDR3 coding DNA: TGCAGTGCTAGAGCGGACGGGGCGGCGACTACCTCCTACGAGCATTACTTC. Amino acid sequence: CSARADGAATTSYEHYF.

The CDR3 loop is CASSPRGGFLSYEQYF. The CDR3 DNA is TGTGCCAGCAGTCCTCGAGGGGGGTTCCTCAGCTACGAGCAGTACTTC. The V call is TRBV12-3 or TRBV12-4, the J call TRBJ2-7; either TRBD1 or TRBD2 may fit D (6 bases each). The CDR3 totals 16 residues. V gave up 5 bases and J gave up 3 bases, with 20 bases separating them.

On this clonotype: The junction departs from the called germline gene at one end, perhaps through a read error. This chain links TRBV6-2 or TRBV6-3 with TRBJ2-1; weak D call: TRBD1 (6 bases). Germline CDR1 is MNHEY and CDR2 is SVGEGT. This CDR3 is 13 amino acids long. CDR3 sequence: CASRDSSDNEQFF. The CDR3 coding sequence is TGTGCCAGCAGGGACAGCTCCGACAATGAGCAGTTCTTC.

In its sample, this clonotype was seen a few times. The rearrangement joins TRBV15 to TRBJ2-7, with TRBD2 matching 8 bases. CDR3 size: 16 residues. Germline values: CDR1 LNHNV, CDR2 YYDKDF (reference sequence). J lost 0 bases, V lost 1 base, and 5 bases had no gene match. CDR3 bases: TGTGCCACCAGCAGAGCACCGGGACTAGTCTCCTACGAGCAGTACTTC. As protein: CATSRAPGLVSYEQYF.

DNA for the CDR3: TGTGCCAGCAGCCCGGAGGTAGGCCACGCTTTCTTT. As protein: CASSPEVGHAFF. J is TRBJ1-1 and V is TRBV7-8, with D hard to call. The CDR3 runs to 12 residues. Germline assignment: CDR1 SGHVS and CDR2 FQNEAQ. Trimming pared 5 bases from V and 11 bases from J, leaving 15 bases between.

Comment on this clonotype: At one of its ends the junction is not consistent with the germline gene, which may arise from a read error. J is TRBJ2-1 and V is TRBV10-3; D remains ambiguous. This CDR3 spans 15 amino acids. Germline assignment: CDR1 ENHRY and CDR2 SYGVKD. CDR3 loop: CAISEGGNTYNEQFF. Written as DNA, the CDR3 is TGTGCCATCAGTGAGGGTGGGAACACCTACAATGAACAGTTCTTC.

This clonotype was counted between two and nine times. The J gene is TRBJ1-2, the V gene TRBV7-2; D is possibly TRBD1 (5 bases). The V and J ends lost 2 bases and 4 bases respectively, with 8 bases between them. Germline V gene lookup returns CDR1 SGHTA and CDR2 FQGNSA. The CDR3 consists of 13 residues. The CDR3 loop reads CASSLIQAYGYTF. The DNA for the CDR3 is TGTGCCAGCAGCTTAATACAGGCCTATGGCTACACCTTC.

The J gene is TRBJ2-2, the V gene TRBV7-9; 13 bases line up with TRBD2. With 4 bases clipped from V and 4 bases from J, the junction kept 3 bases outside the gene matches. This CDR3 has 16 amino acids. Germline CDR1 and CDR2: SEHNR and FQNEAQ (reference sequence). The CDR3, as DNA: TGTGCCAGCAGCTCAGGGACTAGCGGGACCACCGGGGAGCTGTTTTTT. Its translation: CASSSGTSGTTGELFF.

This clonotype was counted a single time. For the CDR3, the DNA is TGTGCCACCAGTGACTCTTCCGGGACAGAAGACTATGGCTACACCTTC. Translating gives CATSDSSGTEDYGYTF. The genes are TRBV24-1 and TRBJ1-2, with TRBD1 identical over 7 bases. The CDR3 covers 16 residues. Germline V lookup: CDR1 KGHDR, CDR2 SFDVKD. V dropped 4 bases and J dropped 3; count of bases not matched to a gene: 10.

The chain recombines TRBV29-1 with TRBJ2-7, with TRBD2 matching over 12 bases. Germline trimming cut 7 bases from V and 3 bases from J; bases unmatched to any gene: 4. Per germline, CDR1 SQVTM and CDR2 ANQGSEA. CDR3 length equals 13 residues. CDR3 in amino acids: CSAGLAGFYEQYF. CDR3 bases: TGCAGCGCTGGACTAGCGGGATTCTACGAGCAGTACTTC.

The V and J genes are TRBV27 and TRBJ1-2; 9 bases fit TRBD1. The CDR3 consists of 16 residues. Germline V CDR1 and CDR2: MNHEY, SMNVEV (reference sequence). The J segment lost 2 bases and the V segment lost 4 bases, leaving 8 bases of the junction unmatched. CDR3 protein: CASSSGQGGLNYGYTF. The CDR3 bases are TGTGCCAGCAGTTCGGGACAGGGAGGGTTAAACTATGGCTACACCTTC.